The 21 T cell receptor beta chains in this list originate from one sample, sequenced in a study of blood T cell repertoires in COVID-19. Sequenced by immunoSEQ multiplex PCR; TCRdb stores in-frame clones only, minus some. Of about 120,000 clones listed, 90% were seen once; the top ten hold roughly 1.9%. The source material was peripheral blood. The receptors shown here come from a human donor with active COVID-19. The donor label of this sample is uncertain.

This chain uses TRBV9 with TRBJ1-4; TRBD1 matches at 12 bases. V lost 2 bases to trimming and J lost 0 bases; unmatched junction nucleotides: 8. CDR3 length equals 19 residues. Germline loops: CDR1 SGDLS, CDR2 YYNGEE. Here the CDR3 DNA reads TGTGCCAGCAGCGTTACCGGGACAGGGGGCTATTCAACTAATGAAAAACTGTTTTTT. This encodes CASSVTGTGGYSTNEKLFF.

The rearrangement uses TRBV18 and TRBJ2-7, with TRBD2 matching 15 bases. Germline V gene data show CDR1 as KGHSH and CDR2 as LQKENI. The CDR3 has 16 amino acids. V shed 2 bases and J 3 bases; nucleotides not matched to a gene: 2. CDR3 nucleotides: TGTGCCAGCTCACCATCGGGACTAGCGGGGGGCTACGAGCAGTACTTC. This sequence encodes CASSPSGLAGGYEQYF.

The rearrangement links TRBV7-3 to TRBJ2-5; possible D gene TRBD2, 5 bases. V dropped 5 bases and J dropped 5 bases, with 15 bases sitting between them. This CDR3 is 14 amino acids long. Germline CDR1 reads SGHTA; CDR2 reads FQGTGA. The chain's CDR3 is CASSPGTRRETQYF. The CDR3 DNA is TGTGCCAGCAGCCCCGGCACTAGGCGGGAGACCCAGTACTTC.

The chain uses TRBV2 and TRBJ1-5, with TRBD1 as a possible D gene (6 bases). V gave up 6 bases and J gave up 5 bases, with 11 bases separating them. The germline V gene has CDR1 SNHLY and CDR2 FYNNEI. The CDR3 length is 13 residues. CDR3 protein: CASSRQEYQPQHF. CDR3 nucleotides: TGTGCCAGCAGCCGACAGGAATATCAGCCCCAGCATTTT.

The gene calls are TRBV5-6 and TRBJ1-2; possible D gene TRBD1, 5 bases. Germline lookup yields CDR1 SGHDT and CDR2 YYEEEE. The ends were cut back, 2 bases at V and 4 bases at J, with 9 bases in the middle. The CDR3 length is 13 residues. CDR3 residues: CASSFYRFYGYTF. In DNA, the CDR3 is TGTGCCAGCAGCTTTTACAGGTTCTATGGCTACACCTTC.

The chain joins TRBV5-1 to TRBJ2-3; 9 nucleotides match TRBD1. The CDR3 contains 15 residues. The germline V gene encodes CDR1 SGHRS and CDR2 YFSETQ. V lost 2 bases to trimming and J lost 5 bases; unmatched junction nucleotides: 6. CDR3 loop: CASSLQGAGGDTQYF. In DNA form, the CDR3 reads TGCGCCAGCAGCTTACAGGGGGCCGGAGGAGATACGCAGTATTTT.

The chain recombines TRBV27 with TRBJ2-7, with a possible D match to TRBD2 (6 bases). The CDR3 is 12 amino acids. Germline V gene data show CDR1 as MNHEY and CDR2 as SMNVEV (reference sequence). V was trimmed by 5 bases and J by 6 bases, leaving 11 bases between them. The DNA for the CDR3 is TGTGCCAGCAGTAACCACGGGGGCGAGCAGTACTTC. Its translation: CASSNHGGEQYF.

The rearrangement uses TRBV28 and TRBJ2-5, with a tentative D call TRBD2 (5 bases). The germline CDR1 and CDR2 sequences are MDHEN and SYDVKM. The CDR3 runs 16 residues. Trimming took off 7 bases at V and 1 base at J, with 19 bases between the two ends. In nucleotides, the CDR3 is TGTGCCAGCACCTACTTAGAGGGCGGAGGCCAAGAGACCCAGTACTTC. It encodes CASTYLEGGGQETQYF.

CDR3 sequence: CASSRWTGGSVNTEAFF. The CDR3 coding sequence is TGCGCCAGCAGCAGATGGACAGGGGGCTCGGTGAACACTGAAGCTTTCTTT. This chain uses TRBV5-1 with TRBJ1-1; TRBD1 aligns across 11 bases. The CDR3 length is 17 residues. Germline CDR1 and CDR2: SGHRS and YFSETQ. J was trimmed by 0 bases and V by 4 bases; bases with no gene match: 8. The full variable domain, completed using reference TRBV5-1 and TRBJ1-1, is KAGVTQTPRYLIKTRGQQVTLSCSPISGHRSVSWYQQTPGQGLQFLFEYFSETQRNKGNFPGRFSGRQFSNSRSEMNVSTLELGDSALYLCASSRWTGGSVNTEAFFGQGTRLTVV.

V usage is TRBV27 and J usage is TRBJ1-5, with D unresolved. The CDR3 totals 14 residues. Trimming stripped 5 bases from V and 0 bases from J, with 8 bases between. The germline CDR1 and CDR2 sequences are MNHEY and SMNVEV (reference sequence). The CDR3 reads CASSEVNSNQPQHF. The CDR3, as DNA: TGTGCCAGCAGTGAGGTTAATAGCAATCAGCCCCAGCATTTT.

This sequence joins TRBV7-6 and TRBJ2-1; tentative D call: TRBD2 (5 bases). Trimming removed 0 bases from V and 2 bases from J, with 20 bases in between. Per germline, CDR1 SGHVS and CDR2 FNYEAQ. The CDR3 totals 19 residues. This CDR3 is CASSLAGSGRQSAYNEQFF. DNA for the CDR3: TGTGCCAGCAGCTTAGCGGGGAGTGGTCGGCAGAGCGCCTACAATGAGCAGTTCTTC.

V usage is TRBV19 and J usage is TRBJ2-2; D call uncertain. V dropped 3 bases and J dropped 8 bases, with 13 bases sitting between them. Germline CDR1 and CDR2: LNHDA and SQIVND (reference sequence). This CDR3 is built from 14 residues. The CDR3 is CASSMWAATGELFF. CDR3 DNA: TGTGCCAGTAGTATGTGGGCCGCGACAGGGGAGCTGTTTTTT.

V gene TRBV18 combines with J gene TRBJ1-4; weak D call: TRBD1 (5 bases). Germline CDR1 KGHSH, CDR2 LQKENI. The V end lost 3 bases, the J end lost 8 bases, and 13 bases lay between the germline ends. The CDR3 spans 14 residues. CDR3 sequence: CASSPRLTAEKLFF. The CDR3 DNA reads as TGTGCCAGCTCACCTCGGTTGACAGCGGAAAAACTGTTTTTT.

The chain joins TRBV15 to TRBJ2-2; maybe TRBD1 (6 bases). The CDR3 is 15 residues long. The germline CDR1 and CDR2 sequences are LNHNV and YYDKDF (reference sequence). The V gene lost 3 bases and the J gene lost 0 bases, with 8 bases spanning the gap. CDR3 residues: CATSRDRTNTGELFF. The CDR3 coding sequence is TGTGCCACCAGCAGGGACAGAACGAACACCGGGGAGCTGTTTTTT.

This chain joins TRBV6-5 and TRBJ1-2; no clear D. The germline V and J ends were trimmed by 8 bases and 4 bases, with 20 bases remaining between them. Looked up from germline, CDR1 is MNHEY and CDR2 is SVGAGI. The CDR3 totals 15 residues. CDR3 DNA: TGTGCCAGCGTTTTGACCGGGAACATTGGCTATGGCTACACCTTC. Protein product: CASVLTGNIGYGYTF.

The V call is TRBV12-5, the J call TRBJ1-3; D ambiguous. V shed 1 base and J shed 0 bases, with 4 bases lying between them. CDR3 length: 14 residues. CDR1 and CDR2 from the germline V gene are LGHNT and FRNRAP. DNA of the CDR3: TGTGCTAGTGGTTTGGGCAGCTCTGGAAACACCATATATTTT. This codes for CASGLGSSGNTIYF.

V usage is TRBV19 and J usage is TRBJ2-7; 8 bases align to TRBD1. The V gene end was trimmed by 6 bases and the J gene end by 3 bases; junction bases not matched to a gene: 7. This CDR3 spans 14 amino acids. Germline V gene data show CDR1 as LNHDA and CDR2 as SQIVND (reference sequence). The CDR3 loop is CASSAGQGGYEQYF. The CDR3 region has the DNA TGTGCCAGTAGCGCTGGACAGGGAGGCTACGAGCAGTACTTC.

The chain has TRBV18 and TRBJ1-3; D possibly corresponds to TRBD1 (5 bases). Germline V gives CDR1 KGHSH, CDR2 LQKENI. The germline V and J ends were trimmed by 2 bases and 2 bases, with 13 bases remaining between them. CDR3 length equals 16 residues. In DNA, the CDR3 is TGTGCCAGCTCACCAAGAAGAGACAGCACTGGAAACACCATATATTTT. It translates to CASSPRRDSTGNTIYF. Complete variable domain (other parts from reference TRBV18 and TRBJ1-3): NAGVMQNPRHLVRRRGQEARLRCSPMKGHSHVYWYRQLPEEGLKFMVYLQKENIIDESGMPKERFSAEFPKEGPSILRIQQVVRGDSAAYFCASSPRRDSTGNTIYFGEGSWLTVV.

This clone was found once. The DNA for the CDR3 is TGTGCCAGCAGTTTAAATTTCGCTAGCGGGGGGGCCCTGACAGATACGCAGTATTTT. It specifies CASSLNFASGGALTDTQYF. J is TRBJ2-3 and V is TRBV27; 12 bases fit TRBD2. The CDR3 contains 19 residues. The germline gives CDR1 MNHEY, CDR2 SMNVEV (reference sequence). The trim removed 2 bases at V and 3 bases at J, leaving 12 bases unmatched.

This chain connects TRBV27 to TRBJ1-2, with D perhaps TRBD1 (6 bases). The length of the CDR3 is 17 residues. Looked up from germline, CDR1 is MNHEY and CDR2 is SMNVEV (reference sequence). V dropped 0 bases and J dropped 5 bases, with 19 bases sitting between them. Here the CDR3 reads CASSLSSRGRSPYGYTF. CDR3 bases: TGTGCCAGCAGTTTATCCAGCAGGGGAAGGTCCCCGTATGGCTACACCTTC.

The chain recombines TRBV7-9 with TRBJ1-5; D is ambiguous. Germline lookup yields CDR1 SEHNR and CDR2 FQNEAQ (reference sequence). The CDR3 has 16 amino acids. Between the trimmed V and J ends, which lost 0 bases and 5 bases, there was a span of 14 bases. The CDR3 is CASSLATPQGDQPQHF. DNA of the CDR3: TGTGCCAGCAGCTTAGCAACCCCTCAAGGAGATCAGCCCCAGCATTTT.